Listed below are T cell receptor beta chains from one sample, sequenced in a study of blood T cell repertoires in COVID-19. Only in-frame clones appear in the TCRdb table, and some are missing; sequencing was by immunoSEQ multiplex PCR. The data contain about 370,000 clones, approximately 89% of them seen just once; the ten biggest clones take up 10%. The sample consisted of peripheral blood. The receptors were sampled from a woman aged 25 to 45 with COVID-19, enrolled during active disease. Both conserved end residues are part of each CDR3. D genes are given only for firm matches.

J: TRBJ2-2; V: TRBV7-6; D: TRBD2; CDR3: CASSRGRGRAFSNTGELFF
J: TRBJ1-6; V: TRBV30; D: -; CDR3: CAWSVTPANYNSPLHF
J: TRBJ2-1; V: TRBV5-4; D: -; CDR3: CASSFGGRFSSYNEQFF
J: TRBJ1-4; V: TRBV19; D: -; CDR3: CASLWREKLFF
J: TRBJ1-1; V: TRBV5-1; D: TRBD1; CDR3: CASSLSTGEDTEAFF
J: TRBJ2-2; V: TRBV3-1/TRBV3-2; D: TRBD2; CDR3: CASSGSLGLAEDDTGELFF
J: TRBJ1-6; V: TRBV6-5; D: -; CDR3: CASAGTNSPLHF
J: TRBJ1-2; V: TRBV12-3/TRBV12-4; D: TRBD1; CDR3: CASSSGQPSGYTF
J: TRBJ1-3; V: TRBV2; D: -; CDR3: CASSAEGVFGNTIYF
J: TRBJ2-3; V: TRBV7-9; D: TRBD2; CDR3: CASSLGLTTSGRTDTQYF
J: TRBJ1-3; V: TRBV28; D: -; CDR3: CASSLVSSGNTIYF
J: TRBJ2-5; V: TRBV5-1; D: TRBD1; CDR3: CASSLPGQAQETQYF
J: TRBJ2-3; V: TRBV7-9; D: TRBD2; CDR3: CASSFLAGIGTDTQYF
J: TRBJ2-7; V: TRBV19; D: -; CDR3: CASSIGSVGGNEQYF
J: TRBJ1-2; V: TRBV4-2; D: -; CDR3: CASSQDGGGPRVSYGYTF
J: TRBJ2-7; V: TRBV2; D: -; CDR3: CASSEYGGATYEQYF
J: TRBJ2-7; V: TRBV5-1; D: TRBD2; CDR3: CASSLTSGRAESYEQYF
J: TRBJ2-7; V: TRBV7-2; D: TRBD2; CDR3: CASSGGGTSVSYEQYF
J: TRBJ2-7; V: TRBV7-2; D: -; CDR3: CASSFGHQAGEQYF
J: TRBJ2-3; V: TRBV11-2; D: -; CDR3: CASSLGLDRGTDTQYF
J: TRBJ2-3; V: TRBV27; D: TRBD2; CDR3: CASSPPPGLAGTDTQYF
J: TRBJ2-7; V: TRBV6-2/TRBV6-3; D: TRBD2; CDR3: CASSVGLAGGPPYEQYF
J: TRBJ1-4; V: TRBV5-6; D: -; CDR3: CASSLGTANEKLFF
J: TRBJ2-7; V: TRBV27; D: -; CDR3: CASSLGPPYEQYF
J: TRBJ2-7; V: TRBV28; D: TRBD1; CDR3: CASSSPFVQGAFTYEQYF
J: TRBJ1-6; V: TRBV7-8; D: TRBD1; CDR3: CASSPGGTGPSPLHF
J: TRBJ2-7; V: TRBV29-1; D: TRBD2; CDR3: CSVAGLAGSSYEQYF
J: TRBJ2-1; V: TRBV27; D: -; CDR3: CASSATSSAQFF
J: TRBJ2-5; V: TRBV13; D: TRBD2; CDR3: CASSYPLADQETQYF
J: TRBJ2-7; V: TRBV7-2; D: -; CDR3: CASSIRGSSYEQYF
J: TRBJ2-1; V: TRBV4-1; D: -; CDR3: CASSQDYQLREQFF
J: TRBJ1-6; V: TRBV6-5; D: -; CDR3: CASSYQRGGGSPLHF
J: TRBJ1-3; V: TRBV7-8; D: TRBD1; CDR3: CASSSYPRQGSTISSGNTIYF
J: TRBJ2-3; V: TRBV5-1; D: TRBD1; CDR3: CASSPSGQFIDTQYF
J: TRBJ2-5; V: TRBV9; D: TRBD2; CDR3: CASSLSSGSKETQYF
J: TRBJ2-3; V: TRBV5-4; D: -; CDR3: CASSPKLAASTDTQYF
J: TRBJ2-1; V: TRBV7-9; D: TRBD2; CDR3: CASSFSSGRAGANEQFF
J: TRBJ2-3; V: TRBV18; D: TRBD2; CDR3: CASSRTSGTSTDTQYF
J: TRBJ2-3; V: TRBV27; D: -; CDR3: CASGTIGPSPFTDTQYF
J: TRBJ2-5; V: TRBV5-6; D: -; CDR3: CASSLDWGREETQYF
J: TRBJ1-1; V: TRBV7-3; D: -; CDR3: CASSLGSNTEAFF